The present TCR beta chain was sequenced within a study of blood T cell repertoires in COVID-19. Study-level background: COVID-19 samples from acute and convalescent phases originated in the United States, Italy and Spain. The cDNA or gDNA used as material had been derived from T cells, B-cell-depleted T cells, or PBMCs.

Data came from immunoSEQ multiplex PCR; TCRdb stores just in-frame clones and leaves some out. The profile covers 95,000 to 100,000 clones, with roughly 90% appearing a single time and 1.5% to 2% taken by the ten largest. This clone appeared once. Germline V lookup: CDR1 SGHVS, CDR2 FQNEAQ. J gave up 0 bases and V 1 base, and 7 bases lay outside the gene matches. CDR3 size: 17 residues. The rearrangement uses TRBV7-8 and TRBJ2-7; 9 bases align to TRBD2. The TCR was taken from a man older than 75 with acute or convalescent COVID-19. Sequenced material: peripheral blood. CDR3 coding DNA: TGTGCCAGCAGCTTAGAGGCTAGCGGGGTCCTCTCCTACGAGCAGTACTTC. This encodes CASSLEASGVLSYEQYF.